The sequence of this TCR beta chain was determined in a study of blood T cell repertoires in COVID-19. The wider study: Material from acute and convalescent COVID-19 was sourced from the United States, Italy and Spain. Sources were T cells, B-cell-depleted T cells, or PBMCs; the material itself was cDNA or gDNA.

The count of this clone is one. Clinical histories supplied by participants themselves formed the basis of cohort assignment. Methods used by the authors: Estimates of nucleated cell counts were drawn from the amplification of reference gene primers. The assay was immunoSEQ multiplex PCR, and TCRdb's table has in-frame clones only and misses some. V and J calls and clone size are those listed in that table; D and trimming were worked out from the DNA. The sample has approximately 250,000 clones, about 87% seen once. The CDR3 runs to 12 residues. V lost 2 bases, J lost 9 bases, and 2 bases stayed unmatched. In germline, CDR1 is MNHEY, CDR2 SVGAGI.

The sequence came from a woman aged 40 to 49 with acute COVID-19. V usage is TRBV6-5 and J usage is TRBJ2-3; 7 bases agree with TRBD2. Sequencing was carried out using PBMCs or T cells enriched from blood (not recorded which). CDR3 coding DNA: TGTGCCAGCAGTTACGTGGGGGGGACGCAGTATTTT. It yields the protein CASSYVGGTQYF.